Listed below are T cell receptor beta chains from one sample, sequenced in a study of OX40 agonist ivuxolimab in advanced cancers. This table comes from immunoSEQ multiplex PCR, and its TCRdb copy is limited to in-frame clones, with some not included. The repertoire has 50,000 to 65,000 clones, approximately 88% of them found once; the top ten carry roughly 3.7%. The material was CD4+ or CD8+ T cells sorted from blood, obtained in a trial of the OX40 agonist ivuxolimab. The receptors stem from an adult with an advanced solid tumor such as melanoma, head and neck, liver or kidney cancer. The CDR3 runs from the conserved cysteine through the conserved F or W. Expanded clones are given a class, and other clones once, few, many or no size at all.

. | TRBV6-1 | CASSEVGNSDEQYF
. | TRBV10-3 | CAISEAGYNQPQHF
once | TRBV30 | CAWSSQDRGGEKLFF
. | TRBV27 | CASSLWGSGANVLTF
. | TRBV18 | CASSDGTGRDGYTF
. | TRBV7-3 | CASSLSGGGGAGELFF
. | TRBV11-1 | CASSFDRSLYGYTF
. | TRBV5-6 | CASSSGTSGYYEQYF
. | TRBV29-1 | CSVEVGSGQGEQFF
. | TRBV6-1 | CASSVLAGGDEQYF
. | TRBV9 | CASSPSNPGLQVDEQFF
. | TRBV6-5 | CASSSERTQYF
once | TRBV5-4 | CASSSGGQGHNEQFF
. | TRBV30 | CAWSVHYEQFF
. | TRBV6-5 | CASSYAGGPWEEQFF
. | TRBV29-1 | CSVAGPQSYNEQFF
. | TRBV27 | CASSPRGSLGYTF
once | TRBV7-2 | CASSLNGAGTDTQYF
once | TRBV19 | CASEGNNNQPQHF
. | TRBV12-5 | CASGYNPGTVYF
. | TRBV6-6 | CASSYLEIVRAAAFF
. | TRBV28 | CASSLAGGSTDTQYF
. | TRBV5-5 | CASSLVTSGRTGELFF
. | TRBV7-2 | CASSPTTGGYYGYTF
. | TRBV5-8 | CASSLGQGANIQYF
. | TRBV7-9 | CASSLGSGTHTQYF
. | TRBV9 | CASSTRDIGSTDTQYF
. | TRBV10-3 | CAIKRASSYEQYF
. | TRBV5-1 | CASSFDTQVTGELFF
. | TRBV20-1 | CSARGLETQYF
. | TRBV18 | CASSPSLAGAQSSYNEQFF
. | TRBV15 | CATSREENTEAFF
. | TRBV7-9 | CASSLTSVSYEQYF
. | TRBV2 | CASSESTQMTYEQYF
. | TRBV27 | CASSLSIRTTSYNEQFF
. | TRBV10-1 | CASSESGTDEQFF
. | TRBV6-5 | CASSYSSGRIYEQYF
. | TRBV11-2 | CASSPNRALTEQYF
. | TRBV18 | CASSPQRTGDAGNTIYF
. | TRBV7-6 | CASSFGQGATGELFF
. | TRBV28 | CASSSQGAGTGELFF
. | TRBV6-5 | CASRRTGSSLQYF